This T cell receptor beta chain was observed in a study of cytomegalovirus exposure and HLA in healthy donors. Study findings and constraints: With later analysis, a missense DCLRE1C variant became linked to TCR beta V- and J-gene trimming.

Vbeta (60) and Jbeta (13) primers were used in the PCR. The assay was immunoSEQ multiplex PCR, and TCRdb's table has in-frame clones only and misses some. The sample lists 150,000 to 200,000 clones, more than 75% occurring once. A single count supports this clone. Its antigen remains unknown. The origin of this receptor is a woman aged 45-59 years in good health and CMV-seronegative. Material for sequencing was PBMCs.

Here the CDR3 DNA reads TGTGCCAGCAGTCCGCATCAGGGGAGCAGCCAGCCCCAGCATTTT. The encoded protein is CASSPHQGSSQPQHF. The rearrangement links TRBV28 to TRBJ1-5, with a weak D call TRBD1 (6 bases). The V and J ends lost 5 bases and 7 bases respectively, with 18 bases between them. The CDR3 runs to 15 residues. The germline gives CDR1 MDHEN, CDR2 SYDVKM.